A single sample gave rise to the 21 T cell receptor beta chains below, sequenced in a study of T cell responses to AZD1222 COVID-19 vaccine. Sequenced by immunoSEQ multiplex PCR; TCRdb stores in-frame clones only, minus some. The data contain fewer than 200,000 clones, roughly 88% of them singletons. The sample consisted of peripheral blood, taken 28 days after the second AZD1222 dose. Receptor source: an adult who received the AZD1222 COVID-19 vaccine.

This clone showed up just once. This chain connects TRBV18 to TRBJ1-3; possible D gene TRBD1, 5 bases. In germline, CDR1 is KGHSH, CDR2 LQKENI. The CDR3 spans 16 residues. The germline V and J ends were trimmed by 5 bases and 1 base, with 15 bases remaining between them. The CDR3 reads CASSETAKSSGNTIYF. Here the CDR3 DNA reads TGTGCCAGCTCAGAGACAGCGAAGAGTTCTGGAAACACCATATATTTT.

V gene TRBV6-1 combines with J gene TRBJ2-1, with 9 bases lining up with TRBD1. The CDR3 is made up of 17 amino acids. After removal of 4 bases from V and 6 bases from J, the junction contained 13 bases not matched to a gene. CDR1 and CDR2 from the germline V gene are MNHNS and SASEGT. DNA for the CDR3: TGTGCCAGCAGTGGGTCCCATGGGACAGGGAGGCCCAATGAGCAGTTCTTC. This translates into CASSGSHGTGRPNEQFF.

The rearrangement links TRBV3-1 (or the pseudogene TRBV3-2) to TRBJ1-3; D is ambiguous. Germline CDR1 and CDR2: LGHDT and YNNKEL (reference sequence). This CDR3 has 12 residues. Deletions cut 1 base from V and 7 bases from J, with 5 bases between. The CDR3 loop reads CASSQAGNTIYF. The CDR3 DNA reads TGTGCCAGCAGCCAAGCGGGTAACACCATATATTTT.

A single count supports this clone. The CDR3 loop is CASSQGTGRANYGYTF. For the CDR3, the DNA is TGCGCCAGCAGCCAGGGGACAGGCCGAGCTAACTATGGCTACACCTTC. The chain employs TRBV4-3 and TRBJ1-2, with 8 bases aligning to TRBD1. This CDR3 contains 16 residues. V shed 3 bases, J shed 0 bases, and the junction held 6 bases outside the gene matches. From germline, CDR1 is LGHNA and CDR2 YSLEER.

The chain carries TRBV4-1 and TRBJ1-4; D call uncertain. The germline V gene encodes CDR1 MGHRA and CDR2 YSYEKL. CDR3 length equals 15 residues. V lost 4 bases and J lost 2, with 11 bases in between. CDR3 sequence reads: CASSPLGNTNEKLFF. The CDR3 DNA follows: TGCGCCAGCAGCCCCTTAGGGAATACTAATGAAAAACTGTTTTTT.

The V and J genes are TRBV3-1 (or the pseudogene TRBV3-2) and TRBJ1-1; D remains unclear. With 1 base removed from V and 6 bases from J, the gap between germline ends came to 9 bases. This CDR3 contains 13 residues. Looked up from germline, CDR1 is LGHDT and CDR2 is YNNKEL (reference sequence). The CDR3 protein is CASSQVTGSEAFF. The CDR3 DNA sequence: TGTGCCAGCAGCCAAGTTACCGGTTCTGAAGCTTTCTTT.

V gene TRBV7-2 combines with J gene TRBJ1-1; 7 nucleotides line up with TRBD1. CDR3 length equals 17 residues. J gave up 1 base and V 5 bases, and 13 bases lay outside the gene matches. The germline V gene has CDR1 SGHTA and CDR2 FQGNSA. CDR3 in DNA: TGTGCCAGCAGCCGTAGAGTAGGGACAGTCCCGAACACTGAAGCTTTCTTT. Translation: CASSRRVGTVPNTEAFF.

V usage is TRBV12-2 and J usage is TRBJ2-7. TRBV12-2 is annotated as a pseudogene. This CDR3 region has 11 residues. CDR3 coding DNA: TGTGCAAGTCGCTCGAAGAAAGAGCAGTACTTC. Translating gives CASRSKKEQYF.

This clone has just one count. The CDR3 nucleotides read TGTGCCAGCAGCCAAACAGGGCGCAACAATCAGCCCCAGCATTTT. This gives the protein CASSQTGRNNQPQHF. J is TRBJ1-5 and V is TRBV5-5; D is possibly TRBD1 (6 bases). This CDR3 has 15 residues. Germline CDR1 and CDR2: SGHKS and YYEKEE (reference sequence). V was pared by 4 bases and J by 3 bases, with 14 bases between.

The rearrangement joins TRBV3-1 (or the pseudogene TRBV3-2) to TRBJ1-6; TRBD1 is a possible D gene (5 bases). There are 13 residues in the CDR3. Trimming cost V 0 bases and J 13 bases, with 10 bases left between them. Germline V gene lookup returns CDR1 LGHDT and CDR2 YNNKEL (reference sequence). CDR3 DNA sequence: TGTGCCAGCAGCCAAGAGGAGGGGCTTCCCCTCCACTTT. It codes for CASSQEEGLPLHF.

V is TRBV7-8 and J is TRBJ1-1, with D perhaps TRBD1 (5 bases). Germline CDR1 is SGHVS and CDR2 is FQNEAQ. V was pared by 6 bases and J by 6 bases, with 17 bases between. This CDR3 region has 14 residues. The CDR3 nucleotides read TGTGCCAGCAGTGACAGTCCCGGGGTCGCTGAAGCTTTCTTT. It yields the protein CASSDSPGVAEAFF.

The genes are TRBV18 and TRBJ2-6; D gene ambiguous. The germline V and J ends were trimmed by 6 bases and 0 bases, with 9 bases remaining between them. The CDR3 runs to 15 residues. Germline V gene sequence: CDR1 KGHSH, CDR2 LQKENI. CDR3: CASSPPPSGANVLTF. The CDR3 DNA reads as TGTGCCAGCTCCCCCCCACCCTCTGGGGCCAACGTCCTGACTTTC.

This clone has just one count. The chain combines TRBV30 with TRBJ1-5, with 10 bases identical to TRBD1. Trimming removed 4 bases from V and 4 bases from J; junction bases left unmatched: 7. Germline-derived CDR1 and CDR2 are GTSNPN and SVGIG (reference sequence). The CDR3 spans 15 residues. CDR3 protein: CAWTRPGQGNQPQHF. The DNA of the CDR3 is TGTGCCTGGACCCGACCGGGACAGGGGAATCAGCCCCAGCATTTT. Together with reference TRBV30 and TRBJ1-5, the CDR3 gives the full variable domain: SQTIHQWPATLVQPVGSPLSLECTVEGTSNPNLYWYRQAAGRGLQLLFYSVGIGQISSEVPQNLSASRPQDRQFILSSKKLLLSDSGFYLCAWTRPGQGNQPQHFGDGTRLSIL.

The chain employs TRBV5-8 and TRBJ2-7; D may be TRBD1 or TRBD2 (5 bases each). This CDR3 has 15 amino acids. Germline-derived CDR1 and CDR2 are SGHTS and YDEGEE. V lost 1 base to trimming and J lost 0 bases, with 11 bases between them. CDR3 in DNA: TGTGCCAGCAGCTTGCAGGGACGGACCTCCTACGAGCAGTACTTC. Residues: CASSLQGRTSYEQYF.

CDR3 sequence (DNA): TGTGCCAGCAGCCCCTTGGTCGGAGGCTACACCTTC. Its protein product is CASSPLVGGYTF. The gene calls are TRBV3-1 (or the pseudogene TRBV3-2) and TRBJ1-2; D is uncertain. This CDR3 is 12 amino acids long. Trimming removed 4 bases from V and 8 bases from J, with 11 bases in between. The V gene's germline CDR1 is LGHDT and CDR2 YNNKEL (reference sequence).

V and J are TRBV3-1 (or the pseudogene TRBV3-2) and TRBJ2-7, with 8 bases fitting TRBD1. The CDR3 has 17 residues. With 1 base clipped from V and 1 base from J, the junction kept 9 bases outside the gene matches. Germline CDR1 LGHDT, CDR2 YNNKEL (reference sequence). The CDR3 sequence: CASSQGGQGLVSYEQYF. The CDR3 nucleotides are TGTGCCAGCAGCCAAGGCGGACAGGGTCTAGTGTCCTACGAGCAGTACTTC.

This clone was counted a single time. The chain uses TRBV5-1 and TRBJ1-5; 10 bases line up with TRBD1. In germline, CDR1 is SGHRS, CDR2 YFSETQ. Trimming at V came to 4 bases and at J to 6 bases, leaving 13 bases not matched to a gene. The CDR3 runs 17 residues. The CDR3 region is CASSPGQGVFGVQPQHF. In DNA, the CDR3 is TGCGCCAGCAGCCCAGGACAGGGGGTTTTCGGAGTTCAGCCCCAGCATTTT.

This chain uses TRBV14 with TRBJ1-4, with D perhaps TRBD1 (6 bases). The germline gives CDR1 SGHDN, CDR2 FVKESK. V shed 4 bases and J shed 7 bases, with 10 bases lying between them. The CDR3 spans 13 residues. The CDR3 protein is CASSRGTFEKLFF. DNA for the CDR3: TGTGCCAGCAGCCGCGGGACATTTGAAAAACTGTTTTTT.

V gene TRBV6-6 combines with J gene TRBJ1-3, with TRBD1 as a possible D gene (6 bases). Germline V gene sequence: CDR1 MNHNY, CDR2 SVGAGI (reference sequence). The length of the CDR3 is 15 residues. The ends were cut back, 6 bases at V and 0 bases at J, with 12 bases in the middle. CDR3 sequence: CASRTGQISGNTIYF. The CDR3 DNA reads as TGTGCCAGCAGAACCGGACAGATCTCTGGAAACACCATATATTTT.

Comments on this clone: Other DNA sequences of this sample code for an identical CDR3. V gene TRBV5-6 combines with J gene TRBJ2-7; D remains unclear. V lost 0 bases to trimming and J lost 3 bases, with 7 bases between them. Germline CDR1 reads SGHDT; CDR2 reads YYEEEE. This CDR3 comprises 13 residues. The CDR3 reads CASSLGRFYEQYF. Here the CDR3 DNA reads TGTGCCAGCAGCTTGGGTCGATTCTACGAGCAGTACTTC. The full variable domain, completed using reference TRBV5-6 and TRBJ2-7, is DAGVTQSPTHLIKTRGQQVTLRCSPKSGHDTVSWYQQALGQGPQFIFQYYEEEERQRGNFPDRFSGHQFPNYSSELNVNALLLGDSALYLCASSLGRFYEQYFGPGTRLTVT.

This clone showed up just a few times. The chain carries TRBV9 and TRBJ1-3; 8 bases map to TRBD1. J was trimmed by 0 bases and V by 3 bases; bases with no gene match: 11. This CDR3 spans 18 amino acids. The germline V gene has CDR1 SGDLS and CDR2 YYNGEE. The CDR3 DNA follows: TGTGCCAGCAGCGAGGGGCTCCGGGACAGGCACTCTGGAAACACCATATATTTT. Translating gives CASSEGLRDRHSGNTIYF.